A selection of T cell receptor beta chains follows, all from one sample in a study of T cells after yellow fever vaccination. MiXCR, applied by TCRdb to the 5' RACE reads, yields one record per CDR3 protein. The sample holds some 600,000 distinct CDR3 sequences, approximately 13% seen once. The material was PBMCs, obtained on the day of the yellow fever booster vaccination. The receptors come from a man aged 25 to 40 who received the YFV17D yellow fever vaccine. CDR3s include the opening cysteine and the closing phenylalanine or tryptophan. Fields, in order: V gene, J gene, clone size, CDR3 protein. Clone size appears in some rows only: once, few, many, or a class for an expanded clone.

v_gene: TRBV7-9; j_gene: TRBJ2-5; abundance: many; CDR3aa: CASISPGQETQYF
v_gene: TRBV20-1; j_gene: TRBJ1-6; abundance: .; CDR3aa: CSATGGLGQLQLGNSPLHF
v_gene: TRBV5-1; j_gene: TRBJ1-4; abundance: few; CDR3aa: CASKAAGPGEKLFF
v_gene: TRBV5-1; j_gene: TRBJ2-2; abundance: many; CDR3aa: CASSPDRAVVGELFF
v_gene: TRBV19; j_gene: TRBJ2-7; abundance: .; CDR3aa: CASSITRRSEQYF
v_gene: TRBV5-1; j_gene: TRBJ2-3; abundance: many; CDR3aa: CASTTGGAGTDTQYF
v_gene: TRBV10-1; j_gene: TRBJ2-7; abundance: .; CDR3aa: CASSESRGYEQYF
v_gene: TRBV5-6; j_gene: TRBJ1-5; abundance: many; CDR3aa: CASSSYQIGNQPQHF
v_gene: TRBV5-4; j_gene: TRBJ2-3; abundance: .; CDR3aa: CASSPVKGAGTDTQYF
v_gene: TRBV7-9; j_gene: TRBJ2-3; abundance: few; CDR3aa: CASSWRGSSTDTQYF
v_gene: TRBV6-2/TRBV6-3; j_gene: TRBJ2-5; abundance: .; CDR3aa: CASTLPGGQETQYF
v_gene: TRBV29-1; j_gene: TRBJ2-2; abundance: .; CDR3aa: CSVEVGTTGELFF
v_gene: TRBV5-6; j_gene: TRBJ2-7; abundance: .; CDR3aa: CASSLLPNEQYF
v_gene: TRBV7-3; j_gene: TRBJ2-1; abundance: .; CDR3aa: CASSLTSVGYNEQFF
v_gene: TRBV7-7; j_gene: TRBJ2-3; abundance: many; CDR3aa: CASSLAGANTDTQYF
v_gene: TRBV7-8; j_gene: TRBJ1-2; abundance: few; CDR3aa: CASSQARGLGYGYTF
v_gene: TRBV24-1; j_gene: TRBJ2-1; abundance: .; CDR3aa: CATAGTSGNEQFF
v_gene: TRBV7-9; j_gene: TRBJ1-2; abundance: .; CDR3aa: CASSLIGTGYGYTF
v_gene: TRBV25-1; j_gene: TRBJ2-7; abundance: few; CDR3aa: CASSDVGKAATYEQYF
v_gene: TRBV6-5; j_gene: TRBJ2-7; abundance: many; CDR3aa: CASSYSDRVNEQYF
v_gene: TRBV4-3; j_gene: TRBJ2-2; abundance: few; CDR3aa: CASSQRGLAGGTGELFF
v_gene: TRBV7-8; j_gene: TRBJ2-3; abundance: few; CDR3aa: CASSPNRVDTQYF
v_gene: TRBV6-2/TRBV6-3; j_gene: TRBJ2-1; abundance: .; CDR3aa: CACQTGGTYNEQFF
v_gene: TRBV6-2/TRBV6-3; j_gene: TRBJ2-2; abundance: few; CDR3aa: CASKMGALDTGELFF
v_gene: TRBV18; j_gene: TRBJ1-1; abundance: few; CDR3aa: CASSPQGWEDTEAFF
v_gene: TRBV5-1; j_gene: TRBJ2-7; abundance: .; CDR3aa: CASSSPDRSPYEQYF
v_gene: TRBV12-3/TRBV12-4; j_gene: TRBJ2-7; abundance: .; CDR3aa: CASSGLAGAGNEQYF
v_gene: TRBV11-2; j_gene: TRBJ2-3; abundance: few; CDR3aa: CASSFSSGRARDTQYF
v_gene: TRBV12-3/TRBV12-4; j_gene: TRBJ2-5; abundance: .; CDR3aa: CASSSRQGLETQYF
v_gene: TRBV9; j_gene: TRBJ2-4; abundance: few; CDR3aa: CASSASGGIQYF
v_gene: TRBV19; j_gene: TRBJ2-3; abundance: .; CDR3aa: CASPPNPGQGGTDTQYF
v_gene: TRBV20-1; j_gene: TRBJ1-5; abundance: many; CDR3aa: CSASSGPNQPQHF
v_gene: TRBV20-1; j_gene: TRBJ2-1; abundance: .; CDR3aa: CSALVDSPDEQFF
v_gene: TRBV29-1; j_gene: TRBJ2-1; abundance: few; CDR3aa: CSVNTGTRNEQFF
v_gene: TRBV10-3; j_gene: TRBJ2-5; abundance: few; CDR3aa: CAISAIPQETQYF
v_gene: TRBV12-3/TRBV12-4; j_gene: TRBJ2-3; abundance: few; CDR3aa: CASSGTNKGADTQYF
v_gene: TRBV20-1; j_gene: TRBJ2-1; abundance: .; CDR3aa: CSAIRAQGYNEQFF
v_gene: TRBV12-3/TRBV12-4; j_gene: TRBJ2-4; abundance: few; CDR3aa: CASSFKKNIQYF
v_gene: TRBV2; j_gene: TRBJ2-7; abundance: .; CDR3aa: CASDGVSYEQYF
v_gene: TRBV6-2/TRBV6-3; j_gene: TRBJ2-1; abundance: few; CDR3aa: CASRRTGNNEQFF
v_gene: TRBV5-1; j_gene: TRBJ1-3; abundance: .; CDR3aa: CASSVRQGGGNTIYF
v_gene: TRBV20-1; j_gene: TRBJ2-7; abundance: few; CDR3aa: CSARKGRYEQYF
v_gene: TRBV28; j_gene: TRBJ1-5; abundance: .; CDR3aa: CASNVSPSNQPQHF
v_gene: TRBV11-2; j_gene: TRBJ2-4; abundance: few; CDR3aa: CASSWGRLGDLAKNIQYF
v_gene: TRBV7-2; j_gene: TRBJ1-5; abundance: .; CDR3aa: CASSLVAFQPQHF
v_gene: TRBV15; j_gene: TRBJ1-1; abundance: few; CDR3aa: CATSRKGNSGTEAFF
v_gene: TRBV6-2/TRBV6-3; j_gene: TRBJ2-7; abundance: few; CDR3aa: CASSNRLAAYEQYF